Sequencing of this TCR beta chain was carried out in a study of cytomegalovirus exposure and HLA in healthy donors. V lost 0 bases, J lost 6 bases, and 10 bases lay in between. Germline V gene data show CDR1 as SGDLS and CDR2 as YYNGEE. The CDR3 sequence is 14 residues long. The PCR was carried out with 60 Vbeta primers and 13 Jbeta primers. TCRdb's table, derived via immunoSEQ multiplex PCR, lists solely in-frame clones and lacks some. This table has 130,000 or so clones, 75% to 85% appearing once. This clone was recorded only once. This sequence was found in a woman aged 18-29 years in good health and CMV-seropositive. The sample comprised PBMCs. The chain has TRBV9 and TRBJ1-5, with TRBD1 as a possible D gene (5 bases). CDR3 DNA sequence: TGTGCCAGCAGCGTAGGTGGGGGAGGTCAGCCCCAGCATTTT. It yields the protein CASSVGGGGQPQHF.